This T cell receptor beta chain stems from a study of OX40 agonist ivuxolimab in advanced cancers. Study-wide results and limits: There was clonal expansion of CD4+ and CD8+ blood T cells by week 6 at 0.1 to 3.0 mg/kg. In CD8+ T cells, expanded clones were on average more numerous than in CD4+.

The assay was immunoSEQ multiplex PCR, and TCRdb's table has in-frame clones only and misses some. Among some 99,000 clones listed, roughly four fifths were seen once. As regards this clone: No antigen is known for it.

The CDR3 consists of 14 residues. The germline V and J ends were trimmed by 7 bases and 0 bases, with 12 bases remaining between them. The germline CDR1 and CDR2 sequences are MDHEN and SYDVKM. The sequenced sample was CD4+ or CD8+ T cells sorted from blood, obtained in a trial of the OX40 agonist ivuxolimab. This TCR derives from an adult with an advanced solid tumor such as melanoma, head and neck, liver or kidney cancer. V usage is TRBV28 and J usage is TRBJ1-1; D is uncertain. The CDR3 reads CASTGVLVNTEAFF. CDR3 DNA sequence: TGTGCCAGCACCGGGGTATTGGTGAACACTGAAGCTTTCTTT.